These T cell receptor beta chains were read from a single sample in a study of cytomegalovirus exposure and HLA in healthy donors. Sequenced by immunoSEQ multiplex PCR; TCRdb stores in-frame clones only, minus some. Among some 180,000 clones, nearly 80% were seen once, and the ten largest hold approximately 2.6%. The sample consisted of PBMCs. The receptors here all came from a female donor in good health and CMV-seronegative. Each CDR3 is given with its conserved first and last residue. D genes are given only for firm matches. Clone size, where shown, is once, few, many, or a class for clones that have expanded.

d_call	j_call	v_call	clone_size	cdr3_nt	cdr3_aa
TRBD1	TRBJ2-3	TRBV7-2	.	TGTGCCAGCAGCTTAGTCCCGCCGGGACAGGGTTTGGCAGATACGCAGTATTTT	CASSLVPPGQGLADTQYF
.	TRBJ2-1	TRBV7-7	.	TGTGCCAGCAGCCAAGACGGAGGCTCCTACAATGAGCAGTTCTTC	CASSQDGGSYNEQFF
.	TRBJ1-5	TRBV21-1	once	TGTGCCAGCAGTCGACAGTCGGGTCAAAAGGATCAGCCCCAGCATTTT	CASSRQSGQKDQPQHF
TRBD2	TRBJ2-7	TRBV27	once	TGTGCCAGCAGTTTATATCCGGGAGGGTCCTACGAGCAGTACTTC	CASSLYPGGSYEQYF
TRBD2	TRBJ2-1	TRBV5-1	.	TGCGCCAGCAGCCCTTCACTAGCGGGGGGGCGGGAGCAGTTCTTC	CASSPSLAGGREQFF
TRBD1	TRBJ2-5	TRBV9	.	TGTGCCAGCAGCGCAAACCGGGACAGGGGGTACCAGGAGACCCAGTACTTC	CASSANRDRGYQETQYF
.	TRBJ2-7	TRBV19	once	TGTGCCAGTAGTAAGCAGGGGAATCGATACGAGCAGTACTTC	CASSKQGNRYEQYF
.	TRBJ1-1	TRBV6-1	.	TGTGCCAGCAGACTCGACGGGGGAATGAACACTGAAGCTTTCTTT	CASRLDGGMNTEAFF
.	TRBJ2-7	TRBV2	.	TGTGCCAGCAGTGAAACGGTGTCCTACGAGCAGTACTTC	CASSETVSYEQYF
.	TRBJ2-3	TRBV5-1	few	TGCGCCAGCAGCTTGGGGTCGGGGGTGGCAGATACGCAGTATTTT	CASSLGSGVADTQYF
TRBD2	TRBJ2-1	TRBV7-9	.	TGTGCCAGCAGCCGACCAGGACTAGCGGGAAATGAGCAGTTCTTC	CASSRPGLAGNEQFF
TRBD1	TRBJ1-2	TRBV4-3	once	TGCGCCAGCAGCCCACAACAGGGGTTCTATGGCTACACCTTC	CASSPQQGFYGYTF
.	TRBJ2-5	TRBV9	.	TGTGCCAGCAGCGTAGGCGGGACCCAAGAGACCCAGTACTTC	CASSVGGTQETQYF
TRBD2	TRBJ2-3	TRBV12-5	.	TGTGCTAGTGGTCTCCCCTCGGGGACTAGCTGGGTAGATACGCAGTATTTT	CASGLPSGTSWVDTQYF
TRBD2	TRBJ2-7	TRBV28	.	TGTGCCAGCAGTTCCAGAGCGGGAGGGATTTCCTACGAGCAGTACTTC	CASSSRAGGISYEQYF
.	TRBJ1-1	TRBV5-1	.	TGCGCCAGCAGCTTAAATACTAACACTGAAGCTTTCTTT	CASSLNTNTEAFF